This TCR beta chain was sequenced for a study of T cell repertoires in cytomegalovirus infection. On the study more broadly: Indications came from public TCR beta signatures; they pointed to CMV infection and to a matching HLA type.

A few counts support this clonotype. Its target is unknown. The CDR3 runs 18 residues. V lost 4 bases to trimming and J lost 3 bases; unmatched junction nucleotides: 15. CDR1 and CDR2 from the germline V gene are MGHDK and SYGVNS. TCRdb re-derived calls from the reads in MiXCR, one entry per CDR3 protein. This table holds 200,000 to 250,000 distinct CDR3 sequences, roughly an eighth found once. Study-level points and caveats: In two of eight donors, the top clonotype was HLA-C-restricted CMV-specific.

The sequence came from a human donor in good health (CMV status not recorded). Some clones in this sample may be carry-over from other donors' samples. The sample taken for sequencing was PBMCs. The chain is built from TRBV25-1 and TRBJ1-5; 7 bases match TRBD1. CDR3 coding DNA: TGTGCCAGCAGTGCCCCGGGACAGCCCCTACCGACCAATCAGCCCCAGCATTTT. It encodes CASSAPGQPLPTNQPQHF.